The TCR beta chain under discussion was sequenced for a study of shared clonotypes between healthy human individuals. Background on the study: The people who gave samples were a couple of women and three men aged 18 to 49.

Germline V gene sequence: CDR1 SGHAT, CDR2 FQNNGV. With 4 bases removed from V and 2 bases from J, the gap between germline ends came to 17 bases. The CDR3 is 16 residues long. The table lists this clone with a count of one. Assay: immunoSEQ multiplex PCR; the TCRdb copy retains only in-frame clones and omits some. The data hold roughly 850,000 clones, with about 96% observed a single time. Naive-designated CD8 cells lacked CD45RO, were positively enriched for CCR7, and omitted terminally differentiated effector memory CD45RA+ cells. This receptor was obtained from a man under 40 in good health. This chain joins TRBV11-2 and TRBJ1-2; maybe TRBD1 (6 bases). The sample was naive CD8+ T cells sorted from blood. CDR3 region: CASSSYRDTLNYGYTF. CDR3 coding DNA: TGTGCCAGCAGCTCCTACCGGGACACCCTAAACTATGGCTACACCTTC.